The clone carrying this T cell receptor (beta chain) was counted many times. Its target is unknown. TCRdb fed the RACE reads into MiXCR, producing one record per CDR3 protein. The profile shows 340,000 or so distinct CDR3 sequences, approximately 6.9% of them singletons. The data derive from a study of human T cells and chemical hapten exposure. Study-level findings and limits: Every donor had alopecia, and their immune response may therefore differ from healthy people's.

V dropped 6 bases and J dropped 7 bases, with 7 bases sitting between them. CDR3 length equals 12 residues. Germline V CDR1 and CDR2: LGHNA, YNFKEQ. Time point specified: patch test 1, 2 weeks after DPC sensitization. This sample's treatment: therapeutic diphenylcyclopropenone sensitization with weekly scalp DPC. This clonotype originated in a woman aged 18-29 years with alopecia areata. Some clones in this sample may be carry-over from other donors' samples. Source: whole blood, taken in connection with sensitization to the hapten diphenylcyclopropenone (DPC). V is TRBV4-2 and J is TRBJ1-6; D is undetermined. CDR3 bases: TGTGCCAGCAGAACGGTGAATTCACCCCTCCACTTT. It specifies CASRTVNSPLHF.